This is a list of T cell receptor beta chains from one sample in a study of blood T cells in healthy people across ages. TCRdb used MiXCR to reprocess the 5' RACE reads, holding one entry per CDR3 protein. In the table there are 750,000 to 950,000 distinct CDR3 sequences, approximately 32% of which are singletons. Separately, the same data were catalogued under a study of T cells of mothers and their children.

The sequenced sample consisted of blood. These receptors were obtained from a woman aged 40 to 55 in good health. Both conserved end residues are part of each CDR3. A D gene is named only where the DNA matches it firmly. Clone size is shown for a subset of rows, as once, few, many or a class of expanded clone.

abundance: many; j_gene: TRBJ1-2; d_gene: -; v_gene: TRBV20-1; len: 13; CDR3nt: TGCAGTGCTAGACAGGGACTTAACTATGGCTACACCTTC; CDR3aa: CSARQGLNYGYTF
abundance: -; j_gene: TRBJ1-5; d_gene: -; v_gene: TRBV20-1; len: 14; CDR3nt: TGCAGTGCTCCCGGGGTTTTTAGCAATCAGCCCCAGCATTTT; CDR3aa: CSAPGVFSNQPQHF
abundance: few; j_gene: TRBJ2-7; d_gene: -; v_gene: TRBV2; len: 14; CDR3nt: TGTGCCAGCAGGGCCTTTGGGGTCGCCGGCGAGCAGTACTTC; CDR3aa: CASRAFGVAGEQYF
abundance: -; j_gene: TRBJ2-4; d_gene: -; v_gene: TRBV28; len: 11; CDR3nt: TGTGCCAGCACCTTCCTTGAGGAGCAGTACTTC; CDR3aa: CASTFLEEQYF
abundance: medium-sized; j_gene: TRBJ2-5; d_gene: -; v_gene: TRBV7-8; len: 14; CDR3nt: TGTGCCAGCAGACCGGGGCCAACAAGGGAGACCCAGTACTTC; CDR3aa: CASRPGPTRETQYF
abundance: -; j_gene: TRBJ2-1; d_gene: -; v_gene: TRBV11-1; len: 16; CDR3nt: TGTGCCAGCAGCTTCCTGCGGGGGCCCTCCTACAATGAGCAGTTCTTC; CDR3aa: CASSFLRGPSYNEQFF
abundance: many; j_gene: TRBJ2-1; d_gene: TRBD1; v_gene: TRBV18; len: 16; CDR3nt: TGTGCCAGCTCACTCGATAGGGGGCGAGGAGACAATGAGCAGTTCTTC; CDR3aa: CASSLDRGRGDNEQFF
abundance: -; j_gene: TRBJ2-7; d_gene: -; v_gene: TRBV12-3/TRBV12-4; len: 13; CDR3nt: TGTGCCGGCAGTTTAGAGGGGCCCTACGAGCAGTACTTC; CDR3aa: CAGSLEGPYEQYF
abundance: few; j_gene: TRBJ2-2; d_gene: TRBD2; v_gene: TRBV4-3; len: 15; CDR3nt: TGCGCCAGCAGCCTGGGCCGGGGGGTGGCCGGGGAGCTGTTTTTT; CDR3aa: CASSLGRGVAGELFF
abundance: many; j_gene: TRBJ2-5; d_gene: -; v_gene: TRBV20-1; len: 16; CDR3nt: TGCAGTGCTAGAGATCAAGGTGGGAGGACCCAAGAGACCCAGTACTTC; CDR3aa: CSARDQGGRTQETQYF
abundance: few; j_gene: TRBJ2-2; d_gene: -; v_gene: TRBV28; len: 13; CDR3nt: TGTGCCAGCAGATCAGGGGTGGCCGGGGAGCTGTTTTTT; CDR3aa: CASRSGVAGELFF
abundance: few; j_gene: TRBJ1-2; d_gene: TRBD1; v_gene: TRBV20-1; len: 18; CDR3nt: TGCAGTGCTAGAGCTTATGGGGGACAGGGGGTCGGAAACTATGGCTACACCTTC; CDR3aa: CSARAYGGQGVGNYGYTF
abundance: many; j_gene: TRBJ2-1; d_gene: -; v_gene: TRBV28; len: 12; CDR3nt: TGTGCCAGCACCGGTTCCTTTGGCGAGCAGTTCTTC; CDR3aa: CASTGSFGEQFF
abundance: -; j_gene: TRBJ1-2; d_gene: TRBD1; v_gene: TRBV12-3/TRBV12-4; len: 12; CDR3nt: TGTGCCCGAGCAACAGGGGGACATGGCTACACCTTC; CDR3aa: CARATGGHGYTF
abundance: many; j_gene: TRBJ2-7; d_gene: TRBD2; v_gene: TRBV6-5; len: 16; CDR3nt: TGTGCCAGCAGTCCGGGAGGCAGCCCAGGCAGGTACGAGCAGTACTTC; CDR3aa: CASSPGGSPGRYEQYF
abundance: many; j_gene: TRBJ2-7; d_gene: -; v_gene: TRBV15; len: 12; CDR3nt: TGTGCCACCAGCAGAGATGGATATGGGCAGTACTTC; CDR3aa: CATSRDGYGQYF
abundance: few; j_gene: TRBJ1-2; d_gene: TRBD1; v_gene: TRBV5-4; len: 13; CDR3nt: TGTGCCAGCAGGCCCGACAGGGTAGCTGGCTACACCTTC; CDR3aa: CASRPDRVAGYTF
abundance: -; j_gene: TRBJ2-7; d_gene: -; v_gene: TRBV5-1; len: 17; CDR3nt: TGCGCCAGCAGCCCCGAGGCAGTCTCCCCACTTTCCTACGAGCAGTACTTC; CDR3aa: CASSPEAVSPLSYEQYF